This entry is about one T cell receptor (beta chain). This entry comes from a study of blood T cell repertoires in COVID-19. Study overall: The United States, Italy and Spain provided the acute and convalescent COVID-19 samples. Sample material is recorded as cDNA or gDNA derived from T cells, B-cell-depleted T cells, or PBMCs.

The CDR3 contains 14 residues. Per the germline V gene, CDR1 is SGHRS and CDR2 is YFSETQ. The V gene lost 2 bases and the J gene lost 4 bases, with 12 bases spanning the gap. Per the original methods: Reference gene primer amplification gave nucleated cell count estimates. Sequencing used immunoSEQ multiplex PCR; TCRdb keeps in-frame clones, though not all of them. Clone size and V and J calls were adopted from that table, with D and trimming inferred from the DNA. In the table there are 150,000 to 200,000 clones, roughly 78% of which are singletons. This TCR was sampled from a woman older than 75 with active or convalescent COVID-19. The chain combines TRBV5-1 with TRBJ1-1, with a weak D call TRBD1 (5 bases). Input material: peripheral blood. The CDR3 nucleotides are TGCGCCAGCAGCTTCTCGGGGGAGGGCACTGAAGCTTTCTTT. Protein sequence: CASSFSGEGTEAFF.